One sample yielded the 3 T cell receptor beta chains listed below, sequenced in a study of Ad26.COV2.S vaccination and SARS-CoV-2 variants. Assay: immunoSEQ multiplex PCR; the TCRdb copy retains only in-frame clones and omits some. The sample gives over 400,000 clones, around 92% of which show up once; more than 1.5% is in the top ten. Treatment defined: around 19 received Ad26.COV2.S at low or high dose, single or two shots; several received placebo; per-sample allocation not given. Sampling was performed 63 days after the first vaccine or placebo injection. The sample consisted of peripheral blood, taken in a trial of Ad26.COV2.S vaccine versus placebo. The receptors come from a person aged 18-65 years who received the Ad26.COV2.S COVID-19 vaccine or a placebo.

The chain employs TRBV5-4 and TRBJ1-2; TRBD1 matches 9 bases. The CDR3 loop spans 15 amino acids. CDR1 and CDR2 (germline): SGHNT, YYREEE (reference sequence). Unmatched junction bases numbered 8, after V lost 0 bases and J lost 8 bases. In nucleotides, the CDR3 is TGTGCCAGCAGCTTGGGACAGGGGGATTACTGGGGCTACACCTTC. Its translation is CASSLGQGDYWGYTF. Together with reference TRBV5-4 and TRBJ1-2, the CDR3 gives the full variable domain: ETGVTQSPTHLIKTRGQQVTLRCSSQSGHNTVSWYQQALGQGPQFIFQYYREEENGRGNFPPRFSGLQFPNYSSELNVNALELDDSALYLCASSLGQGDYWGYTFGSGTRLTVV.

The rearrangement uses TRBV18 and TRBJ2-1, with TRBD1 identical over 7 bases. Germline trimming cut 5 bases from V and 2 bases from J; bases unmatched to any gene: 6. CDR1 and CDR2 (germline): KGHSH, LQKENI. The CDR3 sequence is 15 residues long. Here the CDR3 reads CASSGGQQAYNEQFF. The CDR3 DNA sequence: TGTGCCAGCTCAGGGGGACAGCAAGCCTACAATGAGCAGTTCTTC.

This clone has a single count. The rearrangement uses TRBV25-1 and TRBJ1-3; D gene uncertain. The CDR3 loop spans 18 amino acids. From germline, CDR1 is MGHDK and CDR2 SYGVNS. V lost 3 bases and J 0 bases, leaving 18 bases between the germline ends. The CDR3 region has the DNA TGTGCCAGCAGTGATTCGTTGGGTGCAGTGGTCTCTGGAAACACCATATATTTT. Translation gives CASSDSLGAVVSGNTIYF.